This T cell receptor beta chain was profiled in a study of T cell responses to AZD1222 COVID-19 vaccine. Study overall: The analysis combined second doses at about 4 or about 12 weeks.

Per germline, CDR1 MNHEY and CDR2 SVGAGI. Trimming took 7 bases from V and 1 from J; bases not matched to a gene: 3. This CDR3 spans 13 amino acids. Findings of the study overall: All repertoire sampling was performed exclusively after the peak T cell response. Rises in breadth and depth of Spike-specific TCRs came after two AZD1222 doses.

A word on this clone: Its antigen is as yet unknown.

The table came from immunoSEQ multiplex PCR; TCRdb's copy has only in-frame clones and leaves some out. The data show tens of thousands of clones, about 85% seen once. Sample: peripheral blood, taken on day 0 of AZD1222 vaccination. The sequence was collected from an adult in good health. The V gene is TRBV6-5, the J gene TRBJ2-5; the match to TRBD1 covers 7 bases. CDR3 DNA sequence: TGTGCCAGCATTCCAGGGGGCCAAGAGACCCAGTACTTC. The encoded protein is CASIPGGQETQYF.